This record concerns one TCR beta chain sequence. The CDR3 consists of 13 residues. The ends were cut back, 6 bases at V and 7 bases at J, with 13 bases in the middle. Germline lookup yields CDR1 SNHLY and CDR2 FYNNEI. Time point reported: before trial treatment. The sample comes from a study of low-dose radiotherapy and immunotherapy resistance in tumors. Covering alpha and beta chains, TRAV- and TRBV-specific primers were used for the first-strand cDNA. TCRs were put through roughly 20 PCR cycles of amplification with Phusion. A constant-region primer and the V-primer adapter served as the primer pair. TCRdb passed the reads through MiXCR, listing each CDR3 protein once. Among tens of thousands of distinct CDR3 sequences, about 26% were seen once, and the ten largest hold 6.6%.

V and J are TRBV2 and TRBJ2-1; a possible D gene is TRBD1 (5 bases). The receptor's source is a male donor with rectosigmoid adenocarcinoma. The source material was PBMCs, sampled before treatment. CDR3 protein: CASSEQGGNEQFF. The CDR3 nucleotides read TGTGCCAGCAGCGAGCAGGGTGGGAATGAGCAGTTCTTC.